This TCR beta chain was captured by sequencing in a study of blood T cell repertoires in COVID-19 (dated by TCRdb to 2018 to 2021). Concerning the study at large: Samples covering the acute and convalescent phases of COVID-19 were provided by collaborators in the United States, Italy and Spain. The prospective study material was composed of cDNA or gDNA derived from T cells, B-cell-depleted T cells, or PBMCs. Deeply sampled blood TCRbeta repertoires from subjects exposed to, actively infected with, or recovered from COVID-19 were included in the dataset. The repertoires were released in a freely available public database meant as a resource for research on the immune response to SARS-CoV-2. Samples were obtained from the ongoing ImmuneRACE study (first 160 participants) and from some 1,200 subjects provided by 6 global collaborators. Sample metadata almost always included a de-identified subject ID, COVID-19 status, age in years and sex. Where HLA class I and class II types were available, the types were taken from metadata supplied by the sample provider, not from assay-based typing.

The collaborating institutions used their own protocols to collect whole blood in K2EDTA tubes. For TCRbeta analysis, collaborator samples were shipped as frozen whole blood, as isolated PBMCs, or as DNA extracted from either sample type. According to the germline V gene, CDR1 reads ENHRY and CDR2 reads SYGVKD. From cysteine to phenylalanine, the CDR3 is 11 amino acids long. The read is trimmed to its CDR3 DNA, 33 bases read in frame from base 1. V is pared back by 11 bases and J by 8 bases, with 13 bases lying between the germline termini. About this clone itself: This receptor's antigen is unknown. Per-base quality was not reported, and no clone a single base away is much larger than it.

TCRbeta CDR3 regions were amplified from genomic DNA by means of the immunoSEQ Assay, a bias-controlled multiplex PCR. The authors processed their data as follows. The number of nucleated cells in each sample was estimated by amplification of reference gene primers within the assay. To quantify the absolute abundance of each unique TCRbeta CDR3 rearrangement, sequence reads were collapsed and filtered. Productive Simpson clonality was computed per sample as the square root of Simpson's diversity index over productive rearrangements. Drawn from immuneACCESS, this table holds only the in-frame rearrangements with V and J called that TCRdb kept. Clones are partly lost; checked studies trace under half to an unresolved V gene and leave the rest unexplained. That table furnishes V, J and clone size, whereas the DNA furnished D and trimming. The sample table records tens of thousands of clones; 90% of these occur just once. Clones ranked in the top ten supply 4.8% of the sample.

The paper as a whole reports these results and caveats: The amount of clinical and demographic metadata varied by source and participant and was provided uncurated.

Sequencing input: peripheral blood. The rearranged chain carries TRBV10-3 and TRBJ1-5, and perhaps TRBD1 as D gene, on 5 matching bases. The sequence derives from a human donor in a cohort sampled during active COVID-19. The CDR3: CAAVPGEPQHF. The DNA sequence is given as TGTGCCGCCGTGCCGGGGGAGCCCCAGCATTTT.